One sample yielded the 6 T cell receptor beta chains listed below, sequenced in a study of tumor T cells in aggressive B-cell lymphoma. TCRdb's table, derived via immunoSEQ multiplex PCR, lists solely in-frame clones and lacks some. Altogether 3,800 or so clones are present, 86% being singletons, with the ten largest covering 3% to 4%. The specimen sequenced was tumor tissue. Receptors originate from an adult with diffuse large B cell lymphoma.

The chain couples TRBV7-6 to TRBJ2-1; 8 nucleotides match TRBD2. J lost 0 bases, V lost 4 bases, and 5 bases had no gene match. CDR1 is SGHVS and CDR2 is FNYEAQ in the germline V gene. CDR3 size: 16 residues. The CDR3 DNA follows: TGTGCCAGCAGCTCTCAGCGGGGGAGCTCCTACAATGAGCAGTTCTTC. This gives the protein CASSSQRGSSYNEQFF.

Worth noting for this clone: Mismatch with germline at one junction end may stem from a read error. The chain uses TRBV4-2 and TRBJ2-3; 7 bases align to TRBD2. This CDR3 comprises 15 residues. Germline V gives CDR1 LGHNA, CDR2 YNFKEQ. The CDR3 nucleotides are TGTACCAGCAGCCGAACTCCGGGGGGAGCAGATACGCAGTATTTT. Its translation: CTSSRTPGGADTQYF.

The chain employs TRBV11-2 and TRBJ1-1, with a possible D match to TRBD1 (5 bases). V lost 6 bases, J lost 1 base, and 9 bases lay in between. This CDR3 comprises 13 residues. Germline V lookup: CDR1 SGHAT, CDR2 FQNNGV. The CDR3 here is CASRGEKNTEAFF. The DNA for the CDR3 is TGTGCCAGCAGAGGGGAAAAGAACACTGAAGCTTTCTTT.

The V gene is TRBV11-3, the J gene TRBJ1-5; maybe TRBD1 (6 bases). V lost 5 bases and J lost 1, with 9 bases in between. Germline lookup yields CDR1 SGHNT and CDR2 YENEEA. This CDR3 contains 14 residues. This chain's CDR3 is CASSKQGSNQPQHF. The CDR3 DNA reads TGTGCCAGCAGCAAACAGGGAAGCAATCAGCCCCAGCATTTT.

The chain joins TRBV2 to TRBJ2-1; 7 bases agree with TRBD1. J was trimmed by 4 bases and V by 1 base; bases with no gene match: 4. CDR1 SNHLY and CDR2 FYNNEI come from the germline V gene. There are 15 residues in the CDR3. CDR3 DNA sequence: TGTGCCAGCAGTGAAGGACAGGGATGGTACAATGAGCAGTTCTTC. This codes for CASSEGQGWYNEQFF.

V usage is TRBV27 and J usage is TRBJ1-6; no definite D call. This CDR3 spans 14 amino acids. Germline V gives CDR1 MNHEY, CDR2 SMNVEV (reference sequence). The V and J ends lost 6 bases and 7 bases respectively, with 13 bases between them. CDR3 sequence: CASRGADVNSPLHF. The CDR3 DNA reads as TGTGCCAGCAGGGGAGCGGACGTGAATTCACCCCTCCACTTT.